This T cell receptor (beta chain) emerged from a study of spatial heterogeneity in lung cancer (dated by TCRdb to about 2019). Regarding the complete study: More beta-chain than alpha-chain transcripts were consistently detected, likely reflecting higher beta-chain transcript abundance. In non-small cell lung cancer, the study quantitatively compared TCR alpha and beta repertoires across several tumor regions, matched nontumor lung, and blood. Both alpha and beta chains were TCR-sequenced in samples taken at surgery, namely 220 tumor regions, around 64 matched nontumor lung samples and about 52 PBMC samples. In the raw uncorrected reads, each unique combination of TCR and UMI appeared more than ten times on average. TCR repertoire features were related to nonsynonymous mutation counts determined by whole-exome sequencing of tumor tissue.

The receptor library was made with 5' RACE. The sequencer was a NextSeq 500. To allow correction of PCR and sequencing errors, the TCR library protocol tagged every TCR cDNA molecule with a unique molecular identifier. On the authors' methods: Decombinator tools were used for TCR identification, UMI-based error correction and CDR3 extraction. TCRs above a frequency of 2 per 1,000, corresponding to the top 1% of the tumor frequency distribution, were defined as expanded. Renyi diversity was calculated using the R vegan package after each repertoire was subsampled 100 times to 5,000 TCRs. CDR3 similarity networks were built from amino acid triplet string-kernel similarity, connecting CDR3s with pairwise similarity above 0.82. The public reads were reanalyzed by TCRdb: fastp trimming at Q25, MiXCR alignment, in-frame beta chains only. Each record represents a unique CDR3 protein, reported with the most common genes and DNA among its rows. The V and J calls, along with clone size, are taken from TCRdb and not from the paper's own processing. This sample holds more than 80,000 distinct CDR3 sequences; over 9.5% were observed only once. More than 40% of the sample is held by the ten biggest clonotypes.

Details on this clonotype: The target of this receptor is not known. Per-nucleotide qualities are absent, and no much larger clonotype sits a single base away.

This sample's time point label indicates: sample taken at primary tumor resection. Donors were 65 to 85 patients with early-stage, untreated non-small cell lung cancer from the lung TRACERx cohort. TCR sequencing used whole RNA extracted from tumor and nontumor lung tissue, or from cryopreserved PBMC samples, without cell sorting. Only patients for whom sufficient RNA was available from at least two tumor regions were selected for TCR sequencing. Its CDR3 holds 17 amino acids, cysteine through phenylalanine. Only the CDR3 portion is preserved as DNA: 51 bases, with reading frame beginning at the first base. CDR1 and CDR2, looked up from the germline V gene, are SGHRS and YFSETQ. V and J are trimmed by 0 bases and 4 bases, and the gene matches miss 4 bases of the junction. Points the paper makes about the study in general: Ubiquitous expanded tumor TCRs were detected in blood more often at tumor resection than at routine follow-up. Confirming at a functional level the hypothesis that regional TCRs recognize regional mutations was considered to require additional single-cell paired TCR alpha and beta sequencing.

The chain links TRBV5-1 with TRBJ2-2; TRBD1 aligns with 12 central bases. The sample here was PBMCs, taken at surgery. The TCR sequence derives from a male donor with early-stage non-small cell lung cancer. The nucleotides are TGCGCCAGCAGCTTGGAGGGACAGGGGGCTGGCACCGGGGAGCTGTTTTTT. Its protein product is CASSLEGQGAGTGELFF.